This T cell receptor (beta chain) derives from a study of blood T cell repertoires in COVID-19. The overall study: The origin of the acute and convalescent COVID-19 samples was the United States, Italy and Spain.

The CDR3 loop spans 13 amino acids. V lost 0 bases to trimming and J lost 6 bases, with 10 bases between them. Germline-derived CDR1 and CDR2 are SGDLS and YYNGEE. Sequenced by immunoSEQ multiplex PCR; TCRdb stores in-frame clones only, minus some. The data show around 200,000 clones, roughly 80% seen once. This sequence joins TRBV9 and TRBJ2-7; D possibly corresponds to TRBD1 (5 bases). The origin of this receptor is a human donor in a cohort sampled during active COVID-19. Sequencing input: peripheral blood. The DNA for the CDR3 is TGTGCCAGCAGCGTAGAGGGGTTCGGCGAGCAGTACTTC. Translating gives CASSVEGFGEQYF. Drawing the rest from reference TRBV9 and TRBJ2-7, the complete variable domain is DSGVTQTPKHLITATGQRVTLRCSPRSGDLSVYWYQQSLDQGLQFLIQYYNGEERAKGNILERFSAQQFPDLHSELNLSSLELGDSALYFCASSVEGFGEQYFGPGTRLTVT.